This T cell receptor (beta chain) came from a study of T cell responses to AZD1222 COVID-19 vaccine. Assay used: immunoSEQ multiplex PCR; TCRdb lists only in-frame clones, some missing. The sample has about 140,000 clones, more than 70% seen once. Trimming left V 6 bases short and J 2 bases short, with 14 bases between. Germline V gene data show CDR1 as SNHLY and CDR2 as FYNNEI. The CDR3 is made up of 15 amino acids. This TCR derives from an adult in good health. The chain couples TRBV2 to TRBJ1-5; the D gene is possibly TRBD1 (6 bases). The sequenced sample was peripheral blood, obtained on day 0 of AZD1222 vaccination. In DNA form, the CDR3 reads TGTGCCAGCAGAGAAACAGGACAGCGCAATCAGCCCCAGCATTTT. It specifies CASRETGQRNQPQHF.